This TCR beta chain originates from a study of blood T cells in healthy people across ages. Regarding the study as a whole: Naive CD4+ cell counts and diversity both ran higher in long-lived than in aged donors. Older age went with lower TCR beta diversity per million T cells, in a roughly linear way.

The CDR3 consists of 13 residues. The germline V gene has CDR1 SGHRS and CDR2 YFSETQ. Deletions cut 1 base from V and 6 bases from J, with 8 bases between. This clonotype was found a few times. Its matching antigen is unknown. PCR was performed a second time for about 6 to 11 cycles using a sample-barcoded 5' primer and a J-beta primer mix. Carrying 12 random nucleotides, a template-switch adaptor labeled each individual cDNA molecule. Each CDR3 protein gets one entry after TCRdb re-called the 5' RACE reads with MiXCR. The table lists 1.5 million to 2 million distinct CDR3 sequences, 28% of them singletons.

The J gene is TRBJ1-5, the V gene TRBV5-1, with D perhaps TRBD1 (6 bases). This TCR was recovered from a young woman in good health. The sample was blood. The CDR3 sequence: CASSLTGTQPQHF. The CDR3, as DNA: TGCGCCAGCAGCTTGACAGGGACTCAGCCCCAGCATTTT.